The subject of this entry is one TCR beta chain. These data are taken from a study of T cells expressing NK-cell markers. After re-calling the 5' RACE reads, TCRdb lists one entry per CDR3 protein, DNA absent. The listing contains some 390,000 distinct CDR3 sequences. This CDR3 spans 18 amino acids. In germline, CDR1 is SGHDN, CDR2 FVKESK. The chain recombines TRBV14 with TRBJ1-1; the D call from TCRdb, TRBD1, cannot be confirmed without DNA. Sample: blood T cells: a sorted CD56 or NKG2C T cell subset, CD4+ or CD8+ T cells, or bulk PBMC T cells (not recorded which). The source is a woman aged 50 to 65 in good health. The CDR3 sequence is CASSQFGTGGSMNTEAFF.